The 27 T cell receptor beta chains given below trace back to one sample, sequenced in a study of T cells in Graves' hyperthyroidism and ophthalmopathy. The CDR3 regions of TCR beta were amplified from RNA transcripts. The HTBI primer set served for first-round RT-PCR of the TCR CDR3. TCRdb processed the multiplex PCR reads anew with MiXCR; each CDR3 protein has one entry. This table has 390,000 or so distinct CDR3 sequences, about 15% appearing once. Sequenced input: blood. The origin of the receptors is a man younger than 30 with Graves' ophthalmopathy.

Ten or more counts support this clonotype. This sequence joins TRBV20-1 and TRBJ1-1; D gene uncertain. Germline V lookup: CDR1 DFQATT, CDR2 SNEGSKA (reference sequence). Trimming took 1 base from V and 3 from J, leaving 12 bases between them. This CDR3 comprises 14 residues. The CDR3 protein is CSARGARSDTEAFF. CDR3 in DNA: TGCAGTGCTAGAGGGGCGAGGTCGGACACTGAAGCTTTCTTT.

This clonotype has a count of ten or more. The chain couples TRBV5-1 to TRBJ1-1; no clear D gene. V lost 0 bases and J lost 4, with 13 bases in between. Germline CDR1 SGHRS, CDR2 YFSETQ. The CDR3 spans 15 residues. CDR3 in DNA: TGCGCCAGCAGCTTGGAGCTCAATTCCGGCACTGAAGCTTTCTTT. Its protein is CASSLELNSGTEAFF.

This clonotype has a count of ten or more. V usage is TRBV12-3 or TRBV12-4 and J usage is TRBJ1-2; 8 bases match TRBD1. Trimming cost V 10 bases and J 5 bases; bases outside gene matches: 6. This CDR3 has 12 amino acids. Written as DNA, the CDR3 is TGTGCCACCCAGACAGGGGCTTATGGCTACACCTTC. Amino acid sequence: CATQTGAYGYTF.

The DNA of the CDR3 is TGTGCCACCAGTGATTGGGGGCCGGGCGGCTCCTACGAGCAGTACTTC. Its translation: CATSDWGPGGSYEQYF. The V call is TRBV24-1, the J call TRBJ2-7, with D possibly matching TRBD1 (6 bases). Trimming stripped 2 bases from V and 0 bases from J, with 13 bases between. Germline CDR1 is KGHDR and CDR2 is SFDVKD. The CDR3 spans 16 residues.

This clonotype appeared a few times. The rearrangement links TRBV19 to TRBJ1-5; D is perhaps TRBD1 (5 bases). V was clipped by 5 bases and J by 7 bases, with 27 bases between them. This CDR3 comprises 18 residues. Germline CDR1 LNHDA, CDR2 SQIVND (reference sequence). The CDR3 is CASSPYWGSGELNQPQHF. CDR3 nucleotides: TGTGCCAGTAGTCCCTACTGGGGCTCGGGGGAGCTGAACCAGCCCCAGCATTTT.

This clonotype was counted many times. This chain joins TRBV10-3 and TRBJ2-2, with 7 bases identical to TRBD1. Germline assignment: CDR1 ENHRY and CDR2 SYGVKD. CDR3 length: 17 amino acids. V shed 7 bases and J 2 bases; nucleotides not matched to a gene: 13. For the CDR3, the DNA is TGTGCCATCACTGACGTGTGGGACAGTGGTAACACCGGGGAGCTGTTTTTT. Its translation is CAITDVWDSGNTGELFF.

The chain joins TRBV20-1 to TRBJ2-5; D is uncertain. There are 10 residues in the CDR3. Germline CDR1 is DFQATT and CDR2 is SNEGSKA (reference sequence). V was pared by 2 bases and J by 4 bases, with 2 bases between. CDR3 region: CSARTETQYF. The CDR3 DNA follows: TGCAGTGCTAGAACAGAGACCCAGTACTTC.

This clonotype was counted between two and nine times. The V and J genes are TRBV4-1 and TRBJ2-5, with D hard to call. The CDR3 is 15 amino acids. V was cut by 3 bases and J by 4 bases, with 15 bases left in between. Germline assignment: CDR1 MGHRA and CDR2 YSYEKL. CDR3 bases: TGCGCCAGCAGCCATCACCCAACCGGGTTAGAGACCCAGTACTTC. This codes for CASSHHPTGLETQYF.

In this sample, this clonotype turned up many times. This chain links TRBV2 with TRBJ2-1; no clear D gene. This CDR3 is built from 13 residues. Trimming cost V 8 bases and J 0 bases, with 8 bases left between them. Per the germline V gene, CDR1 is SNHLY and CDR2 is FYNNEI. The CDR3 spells CASRKSSYNEQFF. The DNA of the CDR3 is TGTGCCAGCCGGAAAAGCTCCTACAATGAGCAGTTCTTC.

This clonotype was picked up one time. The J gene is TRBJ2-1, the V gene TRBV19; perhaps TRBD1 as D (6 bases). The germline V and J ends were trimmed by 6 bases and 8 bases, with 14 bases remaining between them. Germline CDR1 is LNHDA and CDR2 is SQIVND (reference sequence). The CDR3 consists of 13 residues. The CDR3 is CASSLKKGDEQFF. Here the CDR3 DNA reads TGTGCCAGTAGCCTGAAAAAGGGGGATGAGCAGTTCTTC.

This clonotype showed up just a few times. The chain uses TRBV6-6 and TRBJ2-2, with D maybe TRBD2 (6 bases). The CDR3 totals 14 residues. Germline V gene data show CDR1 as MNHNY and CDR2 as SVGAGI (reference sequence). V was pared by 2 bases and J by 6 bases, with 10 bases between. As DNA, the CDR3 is TGTGCCAGCAGTTACGGGAGGACCCCCGGGGAGCTGTTTTTT. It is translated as CASSYGRTPGELFF.

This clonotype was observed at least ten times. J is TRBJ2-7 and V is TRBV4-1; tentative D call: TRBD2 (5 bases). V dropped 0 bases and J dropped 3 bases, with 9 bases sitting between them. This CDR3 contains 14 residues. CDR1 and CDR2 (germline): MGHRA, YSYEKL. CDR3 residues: CASSQDPGLYEQYF. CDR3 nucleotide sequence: TGCGCCAGCAGCCAAGATCCAGGACTCTACGAGCAGTACTTC.

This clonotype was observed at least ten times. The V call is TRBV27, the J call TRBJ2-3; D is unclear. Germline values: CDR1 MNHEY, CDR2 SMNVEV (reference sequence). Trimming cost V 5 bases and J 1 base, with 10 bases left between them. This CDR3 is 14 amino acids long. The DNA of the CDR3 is TGTGCCAGCAGTAAGGAGCAGGGCACAGATACGCAGTATTTT. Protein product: CASSKEQGTDTQYF.

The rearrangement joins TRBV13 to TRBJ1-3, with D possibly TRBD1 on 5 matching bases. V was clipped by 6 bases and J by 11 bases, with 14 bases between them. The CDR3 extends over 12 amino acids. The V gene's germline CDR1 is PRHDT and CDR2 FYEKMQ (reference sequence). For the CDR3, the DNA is TGTGCCAGCAGTTCGACAGTTAGCGCCATATATTTT. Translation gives CASSSTVSAIYF.

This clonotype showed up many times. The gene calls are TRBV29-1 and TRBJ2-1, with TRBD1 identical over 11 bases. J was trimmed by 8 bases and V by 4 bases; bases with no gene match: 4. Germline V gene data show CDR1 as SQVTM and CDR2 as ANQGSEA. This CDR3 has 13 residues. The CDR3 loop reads CSVGDRGFDEQFF. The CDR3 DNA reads TGCAGCGTTGGGGACAGGGGGTTTGATGAGCAGTTCTTC.

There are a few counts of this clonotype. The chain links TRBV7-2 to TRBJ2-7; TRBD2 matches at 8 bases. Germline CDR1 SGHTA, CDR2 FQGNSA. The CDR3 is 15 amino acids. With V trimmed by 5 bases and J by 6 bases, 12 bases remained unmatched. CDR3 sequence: CASSPRWAGGSEQYF. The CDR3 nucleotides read TGTGCCAGCAGCCCCCGGTGGGCGGGAGGCTCCGAGCAGTACTTC.

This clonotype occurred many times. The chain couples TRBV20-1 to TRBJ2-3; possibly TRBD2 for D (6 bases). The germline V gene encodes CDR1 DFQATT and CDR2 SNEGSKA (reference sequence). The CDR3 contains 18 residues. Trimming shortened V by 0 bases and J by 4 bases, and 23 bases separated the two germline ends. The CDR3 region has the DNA TGCAGTGCTAGAGATGGGTCTTGGGGGACTCCTCGAGCAGATACGCAGTATTTT. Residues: CSARDGSWGTPRADTQYF.

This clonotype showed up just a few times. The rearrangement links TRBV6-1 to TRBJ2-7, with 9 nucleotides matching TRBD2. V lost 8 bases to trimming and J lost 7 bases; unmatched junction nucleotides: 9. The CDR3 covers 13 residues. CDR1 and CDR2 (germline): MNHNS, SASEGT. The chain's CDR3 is CASGSGRQEEQYF. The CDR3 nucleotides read TGTGCCAGCGGAAGCGGGAGGCAGGAAGAGCAGTACTTC.

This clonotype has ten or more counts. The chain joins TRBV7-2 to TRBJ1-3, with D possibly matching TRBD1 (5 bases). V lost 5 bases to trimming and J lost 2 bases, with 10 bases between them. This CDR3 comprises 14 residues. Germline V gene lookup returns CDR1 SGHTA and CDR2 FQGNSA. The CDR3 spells CASSRGEAGNTIYF. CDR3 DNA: TGTGCCAGCAGCCGGGGGGAGGCTGGAAACACCATATATTTT. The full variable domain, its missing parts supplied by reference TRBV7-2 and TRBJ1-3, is GAGVSQSPSNKVTEKGKDVELRCDPISGHTALYWYRQSLGQGLEFLIYFQGNSAPDKSGLPSDRFSAERTGGSVSTLTIQRTQQEDSAVYLCASSRGEAGNTIYFGEGSWLTVV.

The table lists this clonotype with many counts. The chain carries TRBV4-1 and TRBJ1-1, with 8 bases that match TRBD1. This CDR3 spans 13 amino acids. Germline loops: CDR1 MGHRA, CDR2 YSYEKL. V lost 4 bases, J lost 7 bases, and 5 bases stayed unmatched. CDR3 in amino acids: CASSLPGQGEAFF. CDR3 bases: TGCGCCAGCAGCCTTCCTGGACAGGGTGAAGCTTTCTTT.

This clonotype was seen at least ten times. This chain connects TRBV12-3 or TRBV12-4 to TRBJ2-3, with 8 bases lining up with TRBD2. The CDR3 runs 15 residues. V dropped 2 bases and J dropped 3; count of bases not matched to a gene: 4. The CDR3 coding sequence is TGTGCCAGCAGTTTAAGCGCGGGAGGAACAGATACGCAGTATTTT. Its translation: CASSLSAGGTDTQYF.

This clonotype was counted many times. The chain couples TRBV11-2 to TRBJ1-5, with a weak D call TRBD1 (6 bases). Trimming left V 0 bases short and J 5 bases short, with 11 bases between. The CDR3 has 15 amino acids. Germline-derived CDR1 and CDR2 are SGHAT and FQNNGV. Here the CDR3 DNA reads TGTGCCAGCAGCTTAGAAGCAGGGGCGCATCAGCCCCAGCATTTT. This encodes CASSLEAGAHQPQHF.

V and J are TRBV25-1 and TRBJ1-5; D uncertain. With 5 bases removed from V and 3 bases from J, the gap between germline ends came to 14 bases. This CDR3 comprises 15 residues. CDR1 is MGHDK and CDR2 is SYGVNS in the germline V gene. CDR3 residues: CASSPATGSNQPQHF. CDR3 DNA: TGTGCCAGCAGTCCTGCGACGGGATCCAATCAGCCCCAGCATTTT. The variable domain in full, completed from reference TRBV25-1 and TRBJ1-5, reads EADIYQTPRYLVIGTGKKITLECSQTMGHDKMYWYQQDPGMELHLIHYSYGVNSTEKGDLSSESTVSRIRTEHFPLTLESARPSHTSQYLCASSPATGSNQPQHFGDGTRLSIL.

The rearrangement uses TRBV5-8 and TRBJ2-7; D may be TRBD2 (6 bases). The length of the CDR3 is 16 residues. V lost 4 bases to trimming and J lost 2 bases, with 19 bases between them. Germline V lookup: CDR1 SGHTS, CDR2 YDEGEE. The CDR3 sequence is CASSPQGLGDPYEQYF. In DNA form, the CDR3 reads TGTGCCAGCAGCCCCCAGGGACTGGGAGACCCCTACGAGCAGTACTTC.

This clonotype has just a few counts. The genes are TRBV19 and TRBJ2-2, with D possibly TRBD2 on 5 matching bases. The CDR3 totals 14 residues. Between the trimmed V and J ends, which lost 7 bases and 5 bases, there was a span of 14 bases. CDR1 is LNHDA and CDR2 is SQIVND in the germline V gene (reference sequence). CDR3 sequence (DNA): TGTGCCAGTACCACAGCGGTGGGAACCGGGGAGCTGTTTTTT. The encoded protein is CASTTAVGTGELFF.

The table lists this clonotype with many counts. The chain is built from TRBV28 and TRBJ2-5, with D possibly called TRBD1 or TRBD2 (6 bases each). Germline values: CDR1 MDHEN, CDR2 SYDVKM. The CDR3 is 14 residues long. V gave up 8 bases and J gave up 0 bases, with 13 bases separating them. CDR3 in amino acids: CASLQGGNQETQYF. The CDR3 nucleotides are TGTGCCAGCCTGCAAGGGGGGAACCAAGAGACCCAGTACTTC.

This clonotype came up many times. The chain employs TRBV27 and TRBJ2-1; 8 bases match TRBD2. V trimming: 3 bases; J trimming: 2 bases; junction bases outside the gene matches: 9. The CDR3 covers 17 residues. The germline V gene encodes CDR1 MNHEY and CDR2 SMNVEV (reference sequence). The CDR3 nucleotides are TGTGCCAGCAGTTTCCCCCCGGCGGGGGGTACCTACAATGAGCAGTTCTTC. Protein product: CASSFPPAGGTYNEQFF.